The T cell receptor (beta chain) under discussion was sequenced for a study of shared clonotypes between healthy human individuals. Study-wide results and limits: A generally larger estimated richness was seen in naive subsets than in memory subsets.

This table comes from immunoSEQ multiplex PCR, and its TCRdb copy is limited to in-frame clones, with some not included. Of 1.4 million to 1.5 million clones detected, around 97% appear once; the ten largest clones hold over 1%. A note on this clone: Its antigen remains unidentified.

Only Caucasian adults living in Nashville, Tennessee made up the donor group. Germline V lookup: CDR1 SGHRS, CDR2 YFSETQ. J gave up 7 bases and V 3 bases, and 6 bases lay outside the gene matches. The CDR3 consists of 13 residues. The rearrangement links TRBV5-1 to TRBJ2-7; 8 bases match TRBD1. The TCR was taken from a young man in good health. The source material was naive CD4+ T cells sorted from blood. The subset is: CD45RA+ positively selected. The chain's CDR3 is CASSYRQGWEQYF. The DNA of the CDR3 is TGCGCCAGCAGCTATAGACAGGGGTGGGAGCAGTACTTC.